This TCR beta chain emerged from a study of long-term antiretroviral therapy in people with HIV. The CDR3 length is 16 residues. The assay used was immunoSEQ (version v3.0), run at survey level. The protocol was immunoSEQ multiplex PCR, while the TCRdb copy is restricted to in-frame clones and leaves out a portion. The profile shows approximately 17,000 clones, around 80% of them singletons. This clone was counted only a few times. This clonotype originated in a woman aged 18-30 years with HIV. V and J are TRBV21-1 and TRBJ1-5; the table's D call TRBD1 went unverified against the DNA. TRBV21-1 is classified as a pseudogene. Sample: unsorted PBMCs, taken 0.6 years after starting antiretroviral therapy. The CDR3 DNA is TGTGCCAGCAGACCACGGATTGGGACAGAAAATCAGCCCCAGCATTTT. It codes for CASRPRIGTENQPQHF.